Listed below are T cell receptor beta chains from one sample, sequenced in a study of OX40 agonist ivuxolimab in advanced cancers. The data were produced by immunoSEQ multiplex PCR, yet TCRdb's version contains in-frame clones alone and is incomplete. The table records over 10,000 clones, over 80% of them present only once. The input for sequencing was CD4+ or CD8+ T cells sorted from blood, taken in a trial of the OX40 agonist ivuxolimab. The receptors shown here come from an adult with an advanced solid tumor such as melanoma, head and neck, liver or kidney cancer. Each CDR3 is given with its conserved first and last residue. D genes are given only for firm matches. Expanded clones are given a class, and other clones once, few, many or no size at all.

V: TRBV9
size: .
J: TRBJ2-2
D: .
DNA: TGTGCCAGCAACCAGGGACCCGGGGAGCTGTTTTTT
CDR3: CASNQGPGELFF

V: TRBV11-1
size: .
J: TRBJ1-2
D: .
DNA: TGTGCCAGCAGCTTAGAAGGAAACTATGGCTACACCTTC
CDR3: CASSLEGNYGYTF

V: TRBV27
size: medium-sized
J: TRBJ1-2
D: .
DNA: TGTGCCAGCAGCCCCACAGCCGCCTATGGCTACACCTTC
CDR3: CASSPTAAYGYTF

V: TRBV28
size: .
J: TRBJ2-3
D: TRBD1
DNA: TGTGCCAGCAGGGCGCCGGGACAGGGAACTAGCACAGATACGCAGTATTTT
CDR3: CASRAPGQGTSTDTQYF

V: TRBV6-6
size: once
J: TRBJ1-1
D: .
DNA: TGTGCCATCAGTGAGTCGGTACAGGAGGCTTTCTTT
CDR3: CAISESVQEAFF

V: TRBV4-1
size: .
J: TRBJ1-1
D: TRBD1
DNA: TGCGCCAGCAGCCAAGAAGGGCTGGGGACAGGGGGAGGAACTGAAGCTTTCTTT
CDR3: CASSQEGLGTGGGTEAFF

V: TRBV6-5
size: .
J: TRBJ2-1
D: TRBD1
DNA: TGTGCCAGCAGTTACGGGACAGGGTACAATGAGCAGTTCTTC
CDR3: CASSYGTGYNEQFF

V: TRBV30
size: .
J: TRBJ2-3
D: .
DNA: TGTGCCTGGAGCTTAATAGGCAACACAGATACGCAGTATTTT
CDR3: CAWSLIGNTDTQYF

V: TRBV10-2
size: once
J: TRBJ2-7
D: TRBD1
DNA: TGCGCCAGCCGACAGGGACCCTACGAGCAGTACTTC
CDR3: CASRQGPYEQYF

V: TRBV11-2
size: .
J: TRBJ1-1
D: .
DNA: TGTGCCAGCAGCTTAGGCGGACGGGCCACTGAAGCTTTCTTT
CDR3: CASSLGGRATEAFF

V: TRBV2
size: .
J: TRBJ2-7
D: TRBD2
DNA: TGTGCCAGCTCCGCCCTAGCGGGGACTTACGAGCAGTACTTC
CDR3: CASSALAGTYEQYF

V: TRBV4-2
size: .
J: TRBJ2-3
D: .
DNA: TGTGCCAGCAGCCAAGACCCAGTGGCAGGGGGGTTCACAGATACGCAGTATTTT
CDR3: CASSQDPVAGGFTDTQYF

V: TRBV4-1
size: .
J: TRBJ2-4
D: .
DNA: TGCGCCAGCAGCCAAGTAGGTGGGGGCAGGGTTGGAAAAAACATTCAGTACTTC
CDR3: CASSQVGGGRVGKNIQYF

V: TRBV7-8
size: few
J: TRBJ1-5
D: TRBD1
DNA: TGTGCCAGCAGCTTGGACAGGATTAGCAATCAGCCCCAGCATTTT
CDR3: CASSLDRISNQPQHF

V: TRBV28
size: few
J: TRBJ2-7
D: TRBD2
DNA: TGTGCCAGCAGCCGCACGACAGTTATGATAGCGGGGGCCCGCTACGAGCAGTACTTC
CDR3: CASSRTTVMIAGARYEQYF

V: TRBV6-5
size: .
J: TRBJ2-1
D: .
DNA: TGTGCCAGCAGTACACCGGGACAATACAATGAGCAGTTCTTC
CDR3: CASSTPGQYNEQFF

V: TRBV11-2
size: .
J: TRBJ2-2
D: .
DNA: TGTGCCAGCAGGAGGGAGTGGGACTTTGGATTGCTGTTTTTT
CDR3: CASRREWDFGLLFF

V: TRBV27
size: .
J: TRBJ2-1
D: .
DNA: TGTGCCAGCAGTTTATGGGGGCCCTCCAATGAGCAGTTCTTC
CDR3: CASSLWGPSNEQFF

V: TRBV6-6
size: once
J: TRBJ1-1
D: .
DNA: TGTGCCAGCAGTTACTCGTCAAACTTAGCTTTCTTT
CDR3: CASSYSSNLAFF

V: TRBV7-3
size: .
J: TRBJ1-1
D: .
DNA: TGTGCCAGCAGTCCCGGCACTGAAGCTTTCTTT
CDR3: CASSPGTEAFF

V: TRBV7-9
size: .
J: TRBJ1-2
D: .
DNA: TGTGCCAGCAGTTTAGGGGACTATGGCTACACCTTC
CDR3: CASSLGDYGYTF

V: TRBV28
size: .
J: TRBJ1-1
D: .
DNA: TGTGCCAGCAGTTTAATGAACACTGAAGCTTTCTTT
CDR3: CASSLMNTEAFF

V: TRBV27
size: .
J: TRBJ2-1
D: TRBD1
DNA: TGTGCCAGCAGCTTGGGGACAGGGGGCAATGAGCAGTTCTTC
CDR3: CASSLGTGGNEQFF

V: TRBV28
size: .
J: TRBJ2-1
D: .
DNA: TGTGCCAGCAGTTTTGGACTGACTGAGCAGTTCTTC
CDR3: CASSFGLTEQFF

V: TRBV4-1
size: .
J: TRBJ1-2
D: TRBD1
DNA: TGCGCCAGCAGCCAAAGTCCCGGGACAGGGGGCGATTATGGCTACACCTTC
CDR3: CASSQSPGTGGDYGYTF

V: TRBV2
size: .
J: TRBJ1-4
D: .
DNA: TGTGCCAGCATTGGGGGGGGAAATGAAAAACTGTTTTTT
CDR3: CASIGGGNEKLFF

V: TRBV18
size: once
J: TRBJ2-2
D: .
DNA: TGTGCCAGCTCACCACAGGAGGGCACCGGGGAGCTGTTTTTT
CDR3: CASSPQEGTGELFF

V: TRBV7-3
size: .
J: TRBJ2-7
D: TRBD1
DNA: TGTGCCAGCAGCTGGACAGGGGGCGAATCCTACGAGCAGTACTTC
CDR3: CASSWTGGESYEQYF

V: TRBV19
size: .
J: TRBJ2-3
D: .
DNA: TGTGCCAGTAGATTGACAGACGGCGTTACGCAGTATTTT
CDR3: CASRLTDGVTQYF

V: TRBV11-3
size: .
J: TRBJ2-3
D: TRBD2
DNA: TGTGCCAGCAGCCCCGGACTAGCGGGAGGAGCAGATACGCAGTATTTT
CDR3: CASSPGLAGGADTQYF

V: TRBV6-6
size: few
J: TRBJ2-7
D: .
DNA: TGTGCCAGCAGTCACCGAGGGGGCTACGAGCAGTACTTC
CDR3: CASSHRGGYEQYF

V: TRBV19
size: .
J: TRBJ2-1
D: .
DNA: TGTGCCAGTAGTATAGTGGCAAGGGATGAGCAGTTCTTC
CDR3: CASSIVARDEQFF

V: TRBV7-3
size: .
J: TRBJ2-1
D: TRBD2
DNA: TGTGCCAGCAGCTTAACATCGCCCCTAGCGGGAGGAAGTGAGCAGTTCTTC
CDR3: CASSLTSPLAGGSEQFF

V: TRBV27
size: .
J: TRBJ1-2
D: .
DNA: TGTGCCAGCAGTTTCCTCGACCCTCTCGGGGCTAACTATGGCTACACCTTC
CDR3: CASSFLDPLGANYGYTF

V: TRBV28
size: .
J: TRBJ1-2
D: .
DNA: TGTGCCAGCAGTTTAAGGAACAGGGAAGGCTATGGCTACACCTTC
CDR3: CASSLRNREGYGYTF

V: TRBV9
size: .
J: TRBJ1-2
D: TRBD1
DNA: TGTGCCAGCAGCACAAACCGGGACAGGGGGGAACCTAGCTATGGCTACACCTTC
CDR3: CASSTNRDRGEPSYGYTF

V: TRBV10-1
size: .
J: TRBJ2-5
D: .
DNA: TGCGCCAGCAGTGAGTCTGCCCTGGAGGGAGAGACCCAGTACTTC
CDR3: CASSESALEGETQYF

V: TRBV9
size: .
J: TRBJ1-1
D: .
DNA: TGTGCCAGCAGCGCAGAACAAGGTAACACTGAAGCTTTCTTT
CDR3: CASSAEQGNTEAFF

V: TRBV10-3
size: .
J: TRBJ2-5
D: TRBD2
DNA: TGTGCCATCAGTGAGTCCGGGGGGGGCCAGCGGGACCAAGAGACCCAGTACTTC
CDR3: CAISESGGGQRDQETQYF

V: TRBV19
size: .
J: TRBJ1-1
D: .
DNA: TGTGCCAGTAGTTTCGGGAAGAACACTGAAGCTTTCTTT
CDR3: CASSFGKNTEAFF

V: TRBV7-9
size: .
J: TRBJ2-7
D: TRBD1
DNA: TGTGCCAGCAGCTCCGGGACAGGGGGCGGCGAGCAGTACTTC
CDR3: CASSSGTGGGEQYF

V: TRBV7-8
size: few
J: TRBJ2-7
D: TRBD2
DNA: TGTGCCAGCAGCTTAGGGATAGCGGGAGGAACCGAGCAGTACTTC
CDR3: CASSLGIAGGTEQYF

V: TRBV11-3
size: .
J: TRBJ2-5
D: .
DNA: TGTGCCAGCAGCTTAATGGTTTACCAAGAGACCCAGTACTTC
CDR3: CASSLMVYQETQYF

V: TRBV5-5
size: .
J: TRBJ2-1
D: .
DNA: TGTGCCAGCAGCTTATGGGAGGCCTCCTACAATGAGCAGTTCTTC
CDR3: CASSLWEASYNEQFF

V: TRBV5-6
size: .
J: TRBJ2-7
D: .
DNA: TGTGCCAGCAGCTCCCTTCCCGAGGCCACGGGCTACGAGCAGTACTTC
CDR3: CASSSLPEATGYEQYF

V: TRBV2
size: .
J: TRBJ2-1
D: .
DNA: TGTGCCAGCAGCGTCGGCCTCTACAATGAGCAGTTCTTC
CDR3: CASSVGLYNEQFF

V: TRBV6-6
size: .
J: TRBJ2-7
D: TRBD2
DNA: TGTGCCAGCAGTACTGATACAAGCGGGGGGCGGGACGAGCAGTACTTC
CDR3: CASSTDTSGGRDEQYF

V: TRBV5-4
size: medium-sized
J: TRBJ2-6
D: TRBD1
DNA: TGTGCCAGCAGCGGACAGGGAAGATTCTCTGGGGCCAACGTCCTGACTTTC
CDR3: CASSGQGRFSGANVLTF

V: TRBV29-1
size: .
J: TRBJ2-1
D: TRBD1
DNA: TGCAGCGTCGGACAGGGGGCGTTGAATGAGCAGTTCTTC
CDR3: CSVGQGALNEQFF

V: TRBV27
size: .
J: TRBJ2-1
D: .
DNA: TGTGCCAGCAGCTTGGGGGGAGTGCCCTACAATGAGCAGTTCTTC
CDR3: CASSLGGVPYNEQFF

V: TRBV16
size: medium-sized
J: TRBJ1-1
D: .
DNA: TGTGCCAGCAGCCCCAGTGGGGGGATGAACACTGAAGCTTTCTTT
CDR3: CASSPSGGMNTEAFF

V: TRBV15
size: few
J: TRBJ1-5
D: .
DNA: TGTGCCACCAGCAGAGGGCGGGATTTTAGCAATCAGCCCCAGCATTTT
CDR3: CATSRGRDFSNQPQHF

V: TRBV6-5
size: .
J: TRBJ1-1
D: .
DNA: TGTGCCAGCAGTTCTAGTCCTGGAGGGGCCGACACTGAAGCTTTCTTT
CDR3: CASSSSPGGADTEAFF

V: TRBV7-9
size: few
J: TRBJ1-4
D: TRBD1
DNA: TGTGCCAGCACCCCCACCCAAGGGGGCGCGTCTAATGAAAAACTGTTTTTT
CDR3: CASTPTQGGASNEKLFF

V: TRBV5-6
size: .
J: TRBJ2-2
D: .
DNA: TGTGCCAGCAGCTTGGGCCTGGTCGGGAACACCGGGGAGCTGTTTTTT
CDR3: CASSLGLVGNTGELFF

V: TRBV7-6
size: .
J: TRBJ2-7
D: .
DNA: TGTGCCAGCAGCTTCCCAGGGGACGAGCAGTACTTC
CDR3: CASSFPGDEQYF

V: TRBV9
size: .
J: TRBJ2-5
D: TRBD1
DNA: TGTGCCAGCAGCTTCCGGGACAGGGGCCCGGAGACCCAGTACTTC
CDR3: CASSFRDRGPETQYF

V: TRBV7-9
size: .
J: TRBJ2-2
D: .
DNA: TGTGCCAGCAGTCACCGCCAGGGGTTTGGCGGGGAGCTGTTTTTT
CDR3: CASSHRQGFGGELFF